This TCR beta chain was observed in a study of OX40 agonist ivuxolimab in advanced cancers. The V and J ends lost 3 bases and 3 bases, in that order; junction bases with no gene match: 7. CDR3 length: 15 residues. The germline gives CDR1 LNHNV, CDR2 YYDKDF (reference sequence). Sequenced by immunoSEQ multiplex PCR; TCRdb stores in-frame clones only, minus some. This table holds approximately 100,000 clones, around 90% found once. The chain is built from TRBV15 and TRBJ2-7; 8 positions match TRBD1. Material: CD4+ or CD8+ T cells sorted from blood, obtained in a trial of the OX40 agonist ivuxolimab. The TCR sequence derives from an adult with an advanced solid tumor such as melanoma, head and neck, liver or kidney cancer. The CDR3 sequence is CATSRNRGAYYEQYF. In DNA, the CDR3 is TGTGCCACCAGCAGGAACAGGGGGGCCTACTACGAGCAGTACTTC. The full variable domain, its missing parts supplied by reference TRBV15 and TRBJ2-7, is DAMVIQNPRYQVTQFGKPVTLSCSQTLNHNVMYWYQQKSSQAPKLLFHYYDKDFNNEADTPDNFQSRRPNTSFCFLDIRSPGLGDTAMYLCATSRNRGAYYEQYFGPGTRLTVT.